The TCR beta chain under discussion was sequenced for a study of T cells in Graves' hyperthyroidism and ophthalmopathy (dated by TCRdb to the late 2010s). With respect to the entire study: Peripheral blood was collected at initial diagnosis, before any treatment. To identify TCR V-J signatures that set the groups apart, the researchers used a discovery cohort of about a hundred patients, made up of roughly 45 with Graves' ophthalmopathy and 55 to 65 with stable Graves' hyperthyroidism. Whether ophthalmopathy could be predicted prospectively was tested in an independent validation cohort made up of 18 to 20 hyperthyroidism patients plus 17 patients who later progressed to ophthalmopathy. The 100 discovery patients were randomly split 7:3 into training and test sets. Thyroid tissue and blood T-cell repertoires from over 5 Graves' hyperthyroidism patients were also compared in the study. After sampling, hyperthyroidism patients received methimazole starting at 30 mg daily, and ophthalmopathy patients received high-dose intravenous methylprednisolone. The paper describes TCR Vbeta CDR3 sequencing of fewer than 150 peripheral blood samples, made up of fewer than 50 ophthalmopathy patients, approximately 76 hyperthyroidism patients and roughly 17 progressor patients.

Ophthalmopathy patients had moderately to severely active disease, with a Clinical Activity Score of 3 or more, a NOSPECS grade of 4 or more, and a disease duration of less than 3 months. Any patient with an uncontrolled infection, another autoimmune disease, pregnancy or lactation was excluded. Clinical symptoms, serum thyroxine and TRAb, thyroid ultrasound, and orbital computed tomography formed the basis for the diagnoses. Ficoll-Paque density gradient centrifugation was used to isolate PBMCs from about 9 ml of fresh peripheral blood. Trizol reagent was used to extract total RNA, and RNA quality was then checked on an Agilent 2100 Bioanalyzer. What the research found in general, with its limitations: During validation, the model predicted progression to ophthalmopathy a median of around 6 months ahead of onset, with approximately 70% sensitivity and roughly 72% specificity. Sample size was not statistically predetermined, and blinding of investigators to group allocation was not performed. A 13 V-J signature model separated ophthalmopathy from stable hyperthyroidism, with about 88% sensitivity and 81% to 83% specificity in cross-validation and 80%/75% in testing. Blood samples also contained most of the expanded thyroid clonotypes (frequency above 0.001), which suggests that blood repertoires may reflect thyroid immune responses.

TCR beta CDR3 regions were amplified from RNA transcripts. For the first round of RT-PCR on the TCR CDR3, the HTBI primer set was used together with the Qiagen OneStep RT-PCR kit. Libraries were constructed in a second round of multiplex PCR, after which size selection and purification were performed. Libraries were sequenced paired-end with 100 bp reads on an Illumina HiSeq2000. Regarding the original processing steps: SOAPnuke was used to process the raw data, throwing out any read that contained adapters or uncalled bases, had a mean Phred below 15, or lacked an exact constant-primer or identifier match. High-quality paired reads were merged using COPE v1.2.5, and each unique nucleotide sequence was defined as a clonotype. MiTCR v1.1 was used to align clonotypes to the IMGT TRBV, TRBD and TRBJ reference segments. Only V-J combinations with frequency above 0.0001, covering approximately 99% of repertoires, were analysed. A TCS score was defined as the ratio of F50 (clonal expansion) to E x V (chaos), with BLOSUM62-based TCRdist applied between CDR3 peptides within each V-J. Welch's t-statistics and random forest reduced around 510 V-J features to fewer than 15, which were used in a naive Bayes classifier (R e1071). TCRdb reprocessing: public reads trimmed at Q25 with fastp, clones called with MiXCR, in-frame beta chains kept. When rows share a CDR3 protein, they turn into one entry using the most common DNA and genes. These V and J calls are TCRdb output, not the study's own analysis. For this sample there are 400,000 or so distinct CDR3 sequences; over 12% appear just once. Approximately 20% of the sample rests with the top ten.

In this sample, this clonotype turned up many times. Its antigen target is currently unknown. Base qualities are not recorded, but no much larger clone differs from it by a single base. Compared with germline, V lacks 3 bases and J lacks 8 bases; bases without a gene match: 3. The CDR3 has 12 amino acids, counting the end cysteine and phenylalanine. Only the CDR3 portion is preserved as DNA: 36 bases, with reading frame beginning at the first base. The chain couples TRBV12-3 or TRBV12-4 to TRBJ1-2; the central 7 bases match TRBD1. Sequences were obtained from blood. This sequence was found in a woman between 55 and 75 years old with Graves' ophthalmopathy. The CDR3 region reads CASSFEGGGYTF. In nucleotides, the sequence is TGTGCCAGCAGTTTTGAAGGGGGCGGCTACACCTTC.